The source of this T cell receptor (beta chain) is a study of blood T cell repertoires in COVID-19. At the level of the study: Whether acute or convalescent, the COVID-19 samples came from the United States, Italy and Spain. PBMCs, B-cell-depleted T cells, or T cells provided the cDNA or gDNA that made up the material.

CDR3 length equals 17 residues. Germline loops: CDR1 SGHDT, CDR2 YYEEEE. V was pared by 0 bases and J by 2 bases, with 17 bases between. Methods used by the authors: Counts of nucleated cells, estimated from reference gene primer amplification, were obtained. Using immunoSEQ multiplex PCR, the repertoire was profiled, and TCRdb retains in-frame clones only, with some absent. The V and J calls and clone size come from that table; D and trimming were worked out from the DNA. The table has 95,000 to 150,000 clones, approximately 83% seen once. This clone has more than one count but fewer than ten. V and J are TRBV5-6 and TRBJ1-2; no definite D call. Input material: peripheral blood. The TCR comes from a man aged 80 or over with acute or convalescent COVID-19. CDR3 in amino acids: CASSLDLSGGKNYGYTF. The CDR3 bases are TGTGCCAGCAGCTTGGATTTGTCAGGCGGGAAGAACTATGGCTACACCTTC.